The text below deals with one T cell receptor beta chain. These data originate in a study of technical replicates of blood from several donors. The protocol was immunoSEQ multiplex PCR, while the TCRdb copy is restricted to in-frame clones and leaves out a portion. The sample has 74,000 or so clones, approximately 96% seen once. CDR1 and CDR2 (germline): SGHRS, YFSETQ. Trimming pared 0 bases from V and 6 bases from J, leaving 17 bases between. CDR3 size: 16 residues. The sequencing input was T cells isolated from PBMCs. The origin of this receptor is a human donor in good health. The V gene is TRBV5-1, the J gene TRBJ2-3; possible D gene TRBD2, 5 bases. In nucleotides, the CDR3 is TGCGCCAGCAGCTTGGCCCGGGCAGCGAGGGTGGATACGCAGTATTTT. Its protein is CASSLARAARVDTQYF.